This TCR beta chain was observed in a study of blood T cell repertoires in COVID-19. Study context: The origin of the acute and convalescent COVID-19 samples was the United States, Italy and Spain. In each case, the material was cDNA or gDNA derived from T cells, B-cell-depleted T cells, or PBMCs.

Trimming removed 1 base from V and 4 bases from J, with 10 bases in between. This CDR3 is built from 14 residues. Germline-derived CDR1 and CDR2 are SNHLY and FYNNEI. Under the authors' procedure: By means of reference gene primer amplification, nucleated cell counts were estimated. The protocol was immunoSEQ multiplex PCR, while the TCRdb copy is restricted to in-frame clones and leaves out a portion. The D gene and trimming were derived from the DNA, and the V and J assignments and clone size from that table. The sample gives about 200,000 clones, 86% of which show up once; roughly 0.78% is in the top ten.

The clonotype was recovered from a woman aged 70 to 79 with acute or convalescent COVID-19. The chain carries TRBV2 and TRBJ1-2, with a possible D match to TRBD1 (6 bases). Sequencing was performed on peripheral blood. The CDR3 DNA reads as TGTGCCAGCAGTGAAGTGGGGGGGGCCTATGGCTACACCTTC. Residues: CASSEVGGAYGYTF.